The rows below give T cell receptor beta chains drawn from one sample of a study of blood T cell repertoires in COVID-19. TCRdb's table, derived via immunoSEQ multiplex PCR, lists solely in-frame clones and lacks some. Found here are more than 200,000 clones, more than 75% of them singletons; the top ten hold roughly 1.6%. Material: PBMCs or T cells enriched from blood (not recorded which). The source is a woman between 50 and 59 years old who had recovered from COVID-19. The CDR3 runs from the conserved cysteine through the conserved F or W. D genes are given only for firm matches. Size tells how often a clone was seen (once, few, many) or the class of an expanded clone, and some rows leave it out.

CDR3 protein: CASQGGLEGNTIYF; CDR3 DNA: TGTGCCAGCCAAGGAGGGCTAGAAGGAAACACCATATATTTT; J gene: TRBJ1-3; V gene: TRBV7-6; clone size: -; D gene: -
CDR3 protein: CASSGGDEQFF; CDR3 DNA: TGTGCCAGCAGTGGGGGGGATGAGCAGTTCTTC; J gene: TRBJ2-1; V gene: TRBV2; clone size: -; D gene: -
CDR3 protein: CASREQGSTEAFF; CDR3 DNA: TGTGCCAGCAGAGAGCAGGGGAGCACTGAAGCTTTCTTT; J gene: TRBJ1-1; V gene: TRBV6-5; clone size: -; D gene: -
CDR3 protein: CASSQKGGAETQYF; CDR3 DNA: TGTGCCAGCAGCCAAAAAGGGGGAGCGGAGACCCAGTACTTC; J gene: TRBJ2-5; V gene: TRBV3-1/TRBV3-2; clone size: -; D gene: -
CDR3 protein: CASRTRGLGQPQHF; CDR3 DNA: TGTGCCAGCAGGACTAGGGGTTTGGGTCAGCCCCAGCATTTT; J gene: TRBJ1-5; V gene: TRBV2; clone size: -; D gene: -
CDR3 protein: CAISADRVPTGELFF; CDR3 DNA: TGTGCCATCAGTGCGGACAGGGTCCCCACCGGGGAGCTGTTTTTT; J gene: TRBJ2-2; V gene: TRBV10-3; clone size: -; D gene: TRBD1
CDR3 protein: CASSQGTGLSNGYTF; CDR3 DNA: TGTGCCAGCAGCCAAGGAACAGGGCTTTCTAATGGCTACACCTTC; J gene: TRBJ1-2; V gene: TRBV4-2; clone size: -; D gene: -
CDR3 protein: CASSRSGQPQHF; CDR3 DNA: TGTGCCAGCAGTAGGTCGGGACAGCCCCAGCATTTT; J gene: TRBJ1-5; V gene: TRBV7-8; clone size: once; D gene: -
CDR3 protein: CASTPPLAGTGELFF; CDR3 DNA: TGTGCCAGCACCCCGCCACTAGCGGGAACCGGGGAGCTGTTTTTT; J gene: TRBJ2-2; V gene: TRBV28; clone size: -; D gene: TRBD2
CDR3 protein: CATSRVLRGRVAKNIQYF; CDR3 DNA: TGTGCCACCAGCAGAGTCCTTCGGGGGAGGGTCGCCAAAAACATTCAGTACTTC; J gene: TRBJ2-4; V gene: TRBV15; clone size: -; D gene: TRBD2